This T cell receptor beta chain was identified during a study of breast tumors, draining lymph nodes, adjacent tissues. Study-wide points: Data only fit, rather than demonstrated, lymph node origin of most tumor T cells. Luminal-like breast cancer showed significantly greater tumor-nontumor repertoire similarity than basal-like breast cancer did. Tumor repertoires ranked between lymph nodes and nontumor tissue in diversity, with V and J gene preferences.

Germline V CDR1 and CDR2: MNHEY, SVGAGI. The CDR3 is made up of 14 amino acids. The V gene lost 5 bases and the J gene lost 0 bases, with 8 bases spanning the gap. As regards this clonotype: Its matching antigen is unknown. A read error is possible here, since a much larger clone lies one base away.

Axillary draining lymph nodes of breast cancer patients supplied the node samples. MiXCR, run by TCRdb on the multiplex PCR reads, gives a single entry per CDR3 protein. The sample shows more than 250,000 distinct CDR3 sequences, 30% of them seen only once. This sequence originates from a female donor with breast cancer. Some clones in this sample may be carry-over from other donors' samples. The rearrangement links TRBV6-5 to TRBJ1-3; D not certain. The sequenced sample consisted of axillary lymph node tissue. CDR3 amino acids: CASSGTSSGNTIYF. CDR3 nucleotides: TGTGCCAGCAGTGGAACCAGCTCTGGAAACACCATATATTTT.